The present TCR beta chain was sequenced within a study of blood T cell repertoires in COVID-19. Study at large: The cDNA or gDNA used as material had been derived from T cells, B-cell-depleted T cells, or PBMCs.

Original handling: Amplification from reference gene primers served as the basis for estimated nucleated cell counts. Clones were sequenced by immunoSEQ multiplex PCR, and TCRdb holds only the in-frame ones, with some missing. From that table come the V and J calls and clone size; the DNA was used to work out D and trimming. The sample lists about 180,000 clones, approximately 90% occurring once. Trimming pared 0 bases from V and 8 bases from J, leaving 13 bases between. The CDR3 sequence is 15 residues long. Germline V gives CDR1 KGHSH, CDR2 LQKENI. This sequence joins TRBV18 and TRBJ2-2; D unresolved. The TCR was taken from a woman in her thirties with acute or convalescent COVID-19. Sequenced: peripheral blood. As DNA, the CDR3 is TGTGCCAGCTCACCACCTAGTCACCCAAATGGGGAGCTGTTTTTT. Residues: CASSPPSHPNGELFF.